This T cell receptor beta chain was observed in a study of blood T cell repertoires in COVID-19. The wider study: PBMCs, B-cell-depleted T cells, or T cells provided the cDNA or gDNA that made up the material.

Enrolled during active infection, Seattle patients were then followed longitudinally. The CDR3 is 16 residues long. Germline loops: CDR1 SGDLS, CDR2 YYNGEE. Trimming took 2 bases from V and 5 from J; bases not matched to a gene: 7. Source study methods: Reference gene primer amplification gave estimated nucleated cell counts. TCRdb's table, derived via immunoSEQ multiplex PCR, lists solely in-frame clones and lacks some. V and J calls and clone size are given by that table; D and trimming were obtained from the DNA. Among about 200,000 clones listed, roughly 80% were seen once. This TCR was recovered from a woman aged 55-70 years with COVID-19, enrolled during active disease. This chain links TRBV9 with TRBJ2-2; 9 bases are shared with TRBD2. The sequencing sample was made of peripheral blood. CDR3 sequence reads: CASSVNIAGVTGELFF. CDR3 DNA sequence: TGTGCCAGCAGCGTGAACATAGCGGGGGTAACCGGGGAGCTGTTTTTT.